The 11 T cell receptor beta chains below come from one sample, sequenced in a study of blood T cell repertoires in COVID-19. TCRdb keeps only in-frame clones here, not all; method: immunoSEQ multiplex PCR. The repertoire holds around 110,000 clones, around 78% seen once, with about 2.2% in the top ten. Sequences were obtained from peripheral blood. These TCRs come from a man aged 25 to 40 with acute or convalescent COVID-19.

The chain joins TRBV5-5 to TRBJ1-1; no clear D gene. CDR1 is SGHKS, CDR2 YYEKEE, per germline (reference sequence). V lost 4 bases to trimming and J lost 1 base, with 17 bases between them. This CDR3 is built from 16 residues. DNA for the CDR3: TGTGCCAGCAGCCCTCGGGGTGGATTTACGAACACTGAAGCTTTCTTT. Translated, it gives CASSPRGGFTNTEAFF.

J is TRBJ2-1 and V is TRBV5-1; 12 positions match TRBD2. Looked up from germline, CDR1 is SGHRS and CDR2 is YFSETQ. The CDR3 consists of 15 residues. V shed 2 bases and J 5 bases; nucleotides not matched to a gene: 2. This chain's CDR3 is CASSLLAGGHNEQFF. Written as DNA, the CDR3 is TGCGCCAGCAGCTTACTAGCGGGAGGCCACAATGAGCAGTTCTTC.

The genes are TRBV3-1 (or the pseudogene TRBV3-2) and TRBJ2-2, with TRBD1 as a possible D gene (6 bases). This CDR3 region has 14 residues. Deletions cut 3 bases from V and 4 bases from J, with 9 bases between. CDR1 is LGHDT and CDR2 is YNNKEL in the germline V gene (reference sequence). The CDR3 region has the DNA TGTGCCAGCAGCCAGGGGGCGCGCACCGGGGAGCTGTTTTTT. This sequence encodes CASSQGARTGELFF.

The V gene is TRBV5-6, the J gene TRBJ1-4; D is possibly TRBD1 (6 bases). CDR3 length equals 14 residues. CDR1 is SGHDT and CDR2 is YYEEEE in the germline V gene. The V end was cut by 7 bases, the J end by 7 bases, with 17 bases between. The CDR3 DNA reads as TGTGCCAGCGCCCCGGGACCCAGGGGTGAAAAACTGTTTTTT. It translates to CASAPGPRGEKLFF.

The chain has TRBV10-3 and TRBJ2-1; tentative D call: TRBD2 (5 bases). Between the trimmed V and J ends, which lost 10 bases and 8 bases, there was a span of 18 bases. The CDR3 covers 13 residues. Germline V gene data show CDR1 as ENHRY and CDR2 as SYGVKD. CDR3 region: CATSREGNDEQFF. CDR3 DNA: TGTGCCACCTCCCGGGAAGGGAACGATGAGCAGTTCTTC.

The chain recombines TRBV14 with TRBJ2-7; D remains unclear. V was pared by 1 base and J by 3 bases, with 4 bases between. This CDR3 comprises 12 residues. Germline V gene lookup returns CDR1 SGHDN and CDR2 FVKESK. The CDR3 DNA is TGTGCCAGCAGCCAAGTCGGCTACGAGCAGTACTTC. Its translation: CASSQVGYEQYF.

This sequence joins TRBV14 and TRBJ1-3; no definite D call. Germline V gives CDR1 SGHDN, CDR2 FVKESK. CDR3 length equals 15 residues. V was cut by 4 bases and J by 4 bases, with 14 bases left in between. CDR3 nucleotides: TGTGCCAGCAGCCTCGCTCTTACAGCAGGAAACACCATATATTTT. Translating gives CASSLALTAGNTIYF.

V and J are TRBV27 and TRBJ1-2; perhaps TRBD1 as D (5 bases). V was trimmed by 0 bases and J by 13 bases, leaving 15 bases between them. Germline loops: CDR1 MNHEY, CDR2 SMNVEV (reference sequence). The CDR3 runs 13 residues. The CDR3 here is CASSLSVREGSTF. CDR3 DNA: TGTGCCAGCAGTTTATCAGTCAGGGAGGGGAGCACCTTC.

This clone was counted between two and nine times. The chain is built from TRBV4-3 and TRBJ2-7; D perhaps matches TRBD1 (6 bases). Germline CDR1 LGHNA, CDR2 YSLEER. Trimming left V 0 bases short and J 4 bases short, with 16 bases between. The CDR3 is 16 amino acids. The CDR3 loop reads CASSQDGPGHLYEQYF. In DNA form, the CDR3 reads TGCGCCAGCAGCCAAGATGGCCCGGGACACCTATACGAGCAGTACTTC.

The chain is built from TRBV7-9 and TRBJ2-5, with TRBD1 identical over 10 bases. Germline V gene data show CDR1 as SEHNR and CDR2 as FQNEAQ (reference sequence). The CDR3 length is 16 residues. V shed 5 bases, J shed 7 bases, and the junction held 13 bases outside the gene matches. CDR3 sequence (DNA): TGTGCCAGCAGCACCGGGACAGGGGCCCCCCCTGGGACCCAGTACTTC. This translates into CASSTGTGAPPGTQYF.

J is TRBJ1-1 and V is TRBV13, with unresolved D. The CDR3 has 11 residues. The V gene's germline CDR1 is PRHDT and CDR2 FYEKMQ (reference sequence). Trimming removed 8 bases from V and 2 bases from J, with 6 bases in between. CDR3 loop: CASGSNTEAFF. The CDR3 DNA is TGTGCCAGCGGTAGCAACACTGAAGCTTTCTTT.